Following are 32 T cell receptor beta chains from one sample sequenced in a study of shared clonotypes between healthy human individuals. Measured with immunoSEQ multiplex PCR; TCRdb has only the in-frame clones, and not every one. The repertoire holds approximately 980,000 clones, with around three quarters as singletons. What was sequenced was memory CD4+ T cells sorted from blood. Noted subset: CD45RA-negative fraction. The source of these receptors is a man in his late teens or twenties in good health.

The rearrangement uses TRBV5-4 and TRBJ1-6, with 7 positions matching TRBD1. The V gene's germline CDR1 is SGHNT and CDR2 YYREEE (reference sequence). J gave up 10 bases and V 5 bases, and 3 bases lay outside the gene matches. This CDR3 is 12 amino acids long. CDR3 sequence reads: CASSLTGSPLHF. CDR3 DNA: TGTGCCAGCAGTTTGACAGGGTCACCCCTCCACTTT. Full variable domain (remainder filled in from reference TRBV5-4 and TRBJ1-6): ETGVTQSPTHLIKTRGQQVTLRCSSQSGHNTVSWYQQALGQGPQFIFQYYREEENGRGNFPPRFSGLQFPNYSSELNVNALELDDSALYLCASSLTGSPLHFGNGTRLTVT.

At least ten counts were recorded for this clone. The chain joins TRBV5-4 to TRBJ2-3; D perhaps matches TRBD2 (6 bases). The CDR3 is 12 amino acids. Trimming shortened V by 6 bases and J by 2 bases, and 7 bases separated the two germline ends. Germline V gene lookup returns CDR1 SGHNT and CDR2 YYREEE (reference sequence). CDR3 bases: TGTGCCAGCACGCGGGACACAGATACGCAGTATTTT. Protein sequence: CASTRDTDTQYF. The full variable domain, in which reference TRBV5-4 and TRBJ2-3 provide the parts outside the CDR3, is ETGVTQSPTHLIKTRGQQVTLRCSSQSGHNTVSWYQQALGQGPQFIFQYYREEENGRGNFPPRFSGLQFPNYSSELNVNALELDDSALYLCASTRDTDTQYFGPGTRLTVL.

This sequence joins TRBV5-4 and TRBJ2-3; 10 bases are shared with TRBD2. Germline CDR1 reads SGHNT; CDR2 reads YYREEE (reference sequence). After removal of 4 bases from V and 6 bases from J, the junction contained 11 bases not matched to a gene. The CDR3 has 16 amino acids. CDR3 nucleotide sequence: TGTGCCAGCAGCCCCGGGACTAGCGCCCGTGGGGATACGCAGTATTTT. This sequence encodes CASSPGTSARGDTQYF.

The chain employs TRBV28 and TRBJ2-5; D gene unclear. CDR1 and CDR2 from the germline V gene are MDHEN and SYDVKM. Trimming stripped 5 bases from V and 2 bases from J, with 15 bases between. This CDR3 contains 15 residues. The chain's CDR3 is CASSKPGGEQETQYF. The CDR3 region has the DNA TGTGCCAGCAGTAAACCCGGCGGAGAGCAAGAGACCCAGTACTTC.

As DNA, the CDR3 is TGTGCCAGCAGCTTGGAAGGGCCCCTGAACACCATATATTTT. It codes for CASSLEGPLNTIYF. The chain links TRBV5-6 to TRBJ1-3; D remains ambiguous. Germline V gene sequence: CDR1 SGHDT, CDR2 YYEEEE. CDR3 size: 14 residues. V lost 0 bases and J 7 bases, leaving 11 bases between the germline ends.

V usage is TRBV6-5 and J usage is TRBJ2-6, with D unclear. Trimming took off 1 base at V and 1 base at J, with 8 bases between the two ends. Germline CDR1 reads MNHEY; CDR2 reads SVGAGI. This CDR3 is built from 16 residues. The CDR3 sequence is CASSYFTGSGANVLTF. CDR3 DNA: TGTGCCAGCAGTTACTTTACCGGGTCTGGGGCCAACGTCCTGACTTTC.

This clone was detected only once. The rearrangement uses TRBV6-1 and TRBJ1-2; 11 bases map to TRBD1. There are 15 residues in the CDR3. Germline V gives CDR1 MNHNS, CDR2 SASEGT. Trimming removed 6 bases from V and 1 base from J; junction bases left unmatched: 4. CDR3 protein: CASRPGQGVNYGYTF. The CDR3 coding sequence is TGTGCCAGCAGGCCGGGACAGGGGGTTAACTATGGCTACACCTTC.

Comments on this clone: Other DNA sequences of this sample code for an identical CDR3. The chain has TRBV10-3 and TRBJ1-1; TRBD1 is a possible D gene (5 bases). Germline values: CDR1 ENHRY, CDR2 SYGVKD. The ends were cut back, 6 bases at V and 5 bases at J, with 7 bases in the middle. This CDR3 region has 11 residues. CDR3 residues: CAISGGTEAFF. The CDR3 DNA reads TGTGCCATCAGCGGGGGGACTGAAGCTTTCTTT.

The chain joins TRBV19 to TRBJ2-6; 7 nucleotides line up with TRBD1. The length of the CDR3 is 18 residues. Germline V gene lookup returns CDR1 LNHDA and CDR2 SQIVND (reference sequence). Trimming took 8 bases from V and 0 from J; bases not matched to a gene: 13. The CDR3 protein is CASGSTGSPLSGANVLTF. The DNA of the CDR3 is TGTGCCAGTGGATCGACAGGGAGCCCCCTCTCTGGGGCCAACGTCCTGACTTTC.

This clone was picked up a small number of times. The rearrangement joins TRBV15 to TRBJ1-5; the match to TRBD1 covers 7 bases. Germline V gives CDR1 LNHNV, CDR2 YYDKDF (reference sequence). V was clipped by 8 bases and J by 3 bases; unmatched bases: 7. The CDR3 is made up of 14 amino acids. The CDR3 DNA reads as TGTGCCACCTCGGGGGGACAGTCCAATCAGCCCCAGCATTTT. Translation: CATSGGQSNQPQHF.

V is TRBV29-1 and J is TRBJ2-3, with D unclear. In germline, CDR1 is SQVTM, CDR2 ANQGSEA. This CDR3 region has 11 residues. Trimming stripped 4 bases from V and 6 bases from J, with 8 bases between. The CDR3 sequence is CSVAATDTQYF. For the CDR3, the DNA is TGCAGCGTTGCTGCGACCGATACGCAGTATTTT.

V usage is TRBV19 and J usage is TRBJ1-5, with D unclear. Germline assignment: CDR1 LNHDA and CDR2 SQIVND (reference sequence). V dropped 7 bases and J dropped 5 bases, with 12 bases sitting between them. The CDR3 loop spans 13 amino acids. CDR3 in amino acids: CASKEAGDQPQHF. The DNA for the CDR3 is TGTGCCAGTAAGGAAGCAGGAGATCAGCCCCAGCATTTT.

V usage is TRBV19 and J usage is TRBJ2-4; D might be TRBD1 (5 bases). The CDR3 has 12 amino acids. CDR1 is LNHDA and CDR2 is SQIVND in the germline V gene (reference sequence). Deletions cut 9 bases from V and 8 bases from J, with 14 bases between. The CDR3 region has the DNA TGTGCCAGCTCGGGCCAAGGGGACATTCAGTACTTC. Its translation: CASSGQGDIQYF.

The chain uses TRBV7-2 and TRBJ2-5, with 8 positions matching TRBD1. Trimming removed 1 base from V and 4 bases from J; junction bases left unmatched: 8. CDR3 length: 16 amino acids. The germline CDR1 and CDR2 sequences are SGHTA and FQGNSA. The CDR3 sequence: CASSLDVRGLGETQYF. CDR3 in DNA: TGTGCCAGCAGCTTAGACGTCAGGGGGCTAGGAGAGACCCAGTACTTC.

This sequence joins TRBV4-1 and TRBJ1-2, with D unresolved. The CDR3 consists of 14 residues. Germline CDR1 and CDR2: MGHRA and YSYEKL. Deletions cut 0 bases from V and 4 bases from J, with 9 bases between. The CDR3 region has the DNA TGCGCCAGCAGCCAAGATCGGTCGGGCTATGGCTACACCTTC. Encoded protein: CASSQDRSGYGYTF.

This chain uses TRBV2 with TRBJ2-5; 7 positions match TRBD1. Per germline, CDR1 SNHLY and CDR2 FYNNEI. The CDR3 has 15 amino acids. The V and J ends lost 3 bases and 2 bases, in that order; junction bases with no gene match: 6. CDR3 coding DNA: TGTGCCAGCAGTGAGCGCAGGGGGAGTCAAGAGACCCAGTACTTC. Its protein product is CASSERRGSQETQYF.

V and J are TRBV9 and TRBJ2-1; 8 bases match TRBD2. Germline-derived CDR1 and CDR2 are SGDLS and YYNGEE. Losses at the gene ends were 5 bases for V and 0 bases for J; bases not matched to a gene: 4. The CDR3 sequence is 15 residues long. The DNA of the CDR3 is TGTGCCAGCAGTACGAGCGGGAGCTCCTACAATGAGCAGTTCTTC. Its protein product is CASSTSGSSYNEQFF.

The rearrangement uses TRBV7-2 and TRBJ1-5; the D is unclear. V was shortened by 5 bases and J by 7 bases, with 15 bases between the two germline ends. The CDR3 contains 14 residues. CDR1 and CDR2 from the germline V gene are SGHTA and FQGNSA. The DNA for the CDR3 is TGTGCCAGCAGCCCCCTAGCGGGTAGGCAGCCCCAGCATTTT. This gives the protein CASSPLAGRQPQHF.

Regarding this clone: The germline gene is not matched at one end of the junction; a read error may be the cause. The chain links TRBV11-2 to TRBJ1-2; 10 bases match TRBD1. CDR3 length equals 13 residues. The germline gives CDR1 SGHAT, CDR2 FQNNGV. The CDR3 sequence is CASSLTGTGVFSF. The DNA of the CDR3 is TGTGCCAGCAGCCTCACCGGGACAGGGGTTTTCTCCTTC.

This clone was recorded a few times. V usage is TRBV19 and J usage is TRBJ1-5; D perhaps matches TRBD1 (6 bases). Germline assignment: CDR1 LNHDA and CDR2 SQIVND (reference sequence). The CDR3 is made up of 14 amino acids. Between the trimmed V and J ends, which lost 7 bases and 3 bases, there was a span of 13 bases. CDR3 loop: CASTAGASNQPQHF. The CDR3 DNA sequence: TGTGCCAGTACCGCAGGGGCCTCCAATCAGCCCCAGCATTTT. The full variable domain, rest sourced from reference TRBV19 and TRBJ1-5, is DGGITQSPKYLFRKEGQNVTLSCEQNLNHDAMYWYRQDPGQGLRLIYYSQIVNDFQKGDIAEGYSVSREKKESFPLTVTSAQKNPTAFYLCASTAGASNQPQHFGDGTRLSIL.

A few counts support this clone. The CDR3 bases are TGCGCCAGCAGCTTGGGCGGCAGGAACGCAGATACGCAGTATTTT. Translation gives CASSLGGRNADTQYF. J is TRBJ2-3 and V is TRBV5-1; unclear D gene. V was clipped by 0 bases and J by 4 bases, with 12 bases between them. The CDR3 extends over 15 amino acids. Germline lookup yields CDR1 SGHRS and CDR2 YFSETQ.

CDR3 sequence: CSVGGATNEKLFF. CDR3 coding DNA: TGCAGCGTTGGGGGGGCAACTAATGAAAAACTGTTTTTT. The chain uses TRBV29-1 and TRBJ1-4; possible D gene TRBD1, 5 bases. CDR3 length equals 13 residues. CDR1 and CDR2 (germline): SQVTM, ANQGSEA. V dropped 4 bases and J dropped 0 bases, with 6 bases sitting between them.

The V and J genes are TRBV5-1 and TRBJ1-6, with 7 bases matching TRBD1. This CDR3 has 15 amino acids. Germline CDR1 and CDR2: SGHRS and YFSETQ. The J segment lost 6 bases and the V segment lost 4 bases, leaving 7 bases of the junction unmatched. The CDR3 loop reads CASSAQQGPNSPLHF. Written as DNA, the CDR3 is TGCGCCAGCAGCGCCCAACAGGGGCCTAATTCACCCCTCCACTTT. The full variable domain, its missing parts supplied by reference TRBV5-1 and TRBJ1-6, is KAGVTQTPRYLIKTRGQQVTLSCSPISGHRSVSWYQQTPGQGLQFLFEYFSETQRNKGNFPGRFSGRQFSNSRSEMNVSTLELGDSALYLCASSAQQGPNSPLHFGNGTRLTVT.

The chain combines TRBV6-5 with TRBJ2-2; possibly TRBD1 for D (6 bases). This CDR3 contains 12 residues. The germline V gene encodes CDR1 MNHEY and CDR2 SVGAGI. Trimming took 5 bases from V and 6 from J, leaving 7 bases between them. The CDR3 nucleotides read TGTGCCAGCAGTACAGGGCCCGGGGAGCTGTTTTTT. It encodes CASSTGPGELFF.

V and J are TRBV5-4 and TRBJ2-3; 10 bases line up with TRBD2. Germline V CDR1 and CDR2: SGHNT, YYREEE (reference sequence). The CDR3 contains 15 residues. After removal of 3 bases from V and 14 bases from J, the junction contained 15 bases not matched to a gene. This chain's CDR3 is CASSWAGTSVRAAYF. CDR3 nucleotides: TGTGCCAGCAGCTGGGCCGGGACTAGCGTGAGGGCGGCGTATTTT.

This chain connects TRBV9 to TRBJ2-7; maybe TRBD1 (5 bases). This CDR3 comprises 13 residues. Germline V gene lookup returns CDR1 SGDLS and CDR2 YYNGEE. V lost 3 bases and J lost 5, with 12 bases in between. CDR3 loop: CASSAGPRDEQYF. CDR3 nucleotide sequence: TGTGCCAGCAGCGCAGGACCCAGGGACGAGCAGTACTTC.

V and J are TRBV10-3 and TRBJ2-7; 7 positions match TRBD1. This CDR3 spans 14 amino acids. The germline V gene has CDR1 ENHRY and CDR2 SYGVKD. V lost 11 bases to trimming and J lost 1 base; unmatched junction nucleotides: 11. The CDR3 DNA reads as TGTGCCGTCCGGGGCACAGGGGCTTCCTACGAGCAGTACTTC. It specifies CAVRGTGASYEQYF.

The chain carries TRBV2 and TRBJ2-7; the match to TRBD1 covers 7 bases. Germline V CDR1 and CDR2: SNHLY, FYNNEI. Losses at the gene ends were 6 bases for V and 1 base for J; bases not matched to a gene: 9. CDR3 length: 15 residues. This CDR3 reads CASRVDRASSYEQYF. For the CDR3, the DNA is TGTGCCAGCAGAGTTGACAGGGCTTCATCCTACGAGCAGTACTTC.

This sequence joins TRBV5-1 and TRBJ2-7, with D possibly TRBD2 on 5 matching bases. The CDR3 runs 14 residues. CDR1 and CDR2 from the germline V gene are SGHRS and YFSETQ. V dropped 7 bases and J dropped 6 bases, with 20 bases sitting between them. In nucleotides, the CDR3 is TGCGCCAGCGCGCCCGGGAAGATATCGGGCGAGCAGTACTTC. This encodes CASAPGKISGEQYF. The whole variable domain, filled in from reference TRBV5-1 and TRBJ2-7, reads KAGVTQTPRYLIKTRGQQVTLSCSPISGHRSVSWYQQTPGQGLQFLFEYFSETQRNKGNFPGRFSGRQFSNSRSEMNVSTLELGDSALYLCASAPGKISGEQYFGPGTRLTVT.

This clone appeared a single time. The chain links TRBV5-1 to TRBJ2-7; D is unresolved. Germline CDR1 and CDR2: SGHRS and YFSETQ. The V gene lost 3 bases and the J gene lost 4 bases, with 11 bases spanning the gap. This CDR3 spans 13 amino acids. The CDR3 DNA reads as TGCGCCAGCAGCTCCGGCGAGTGGTACGAGCAGTACTTC. This encodes CASSSGEWYEQYF.

The chain links TRBV6-6 to TRBJ2-7; D may be TRBD1 (6 bases). Deletions cut 6 bases from V and 2 bases from J, with 11 bases between. The CDR3 has 13 residues. From germline, CDR1 is MNHNY and CDR2 SVGAGI (reference sequence). The CDR3 DNA follows: TGTGCCAGCAGAAGGGGACAAACCTACGAGCAGTACTTC. Residues: CASRRGQTYEQYF.

Details on this clone: This sequence may be a read error, since a much larger clone differs from it by one base. The V gene is TRBV6-5, the J gene TRBJ1-5; TRBD1 matches 7 bases. Trimming cost V 5 bases and J 3 bases; bases outside gene matches: 4. Germline V lookup: CDR1 MNHEY, CDR2 SVGAGI. The CDR3 sequence is 14 residues long. In DNA form, the CDR3 reads TGTGCCAGCAGTCGACAGGGTAACAATCAGCCCCAGCATTTT. As protein: CASSRQGNNQPQHF.